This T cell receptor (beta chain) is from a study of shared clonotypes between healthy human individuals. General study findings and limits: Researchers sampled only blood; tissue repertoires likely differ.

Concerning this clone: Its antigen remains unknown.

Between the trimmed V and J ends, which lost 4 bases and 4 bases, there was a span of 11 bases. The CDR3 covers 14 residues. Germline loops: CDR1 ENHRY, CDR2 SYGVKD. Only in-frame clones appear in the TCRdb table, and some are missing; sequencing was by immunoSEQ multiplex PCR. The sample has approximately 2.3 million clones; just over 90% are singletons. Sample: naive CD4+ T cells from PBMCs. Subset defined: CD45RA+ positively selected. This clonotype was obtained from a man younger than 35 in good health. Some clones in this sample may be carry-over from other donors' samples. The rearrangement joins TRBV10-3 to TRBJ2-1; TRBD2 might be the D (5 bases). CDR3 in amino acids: CAISGADWYNEQFF. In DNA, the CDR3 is TGTGCCATCAGTGGGGCGGACTGGTACAATGAGCAGTTCTTC.